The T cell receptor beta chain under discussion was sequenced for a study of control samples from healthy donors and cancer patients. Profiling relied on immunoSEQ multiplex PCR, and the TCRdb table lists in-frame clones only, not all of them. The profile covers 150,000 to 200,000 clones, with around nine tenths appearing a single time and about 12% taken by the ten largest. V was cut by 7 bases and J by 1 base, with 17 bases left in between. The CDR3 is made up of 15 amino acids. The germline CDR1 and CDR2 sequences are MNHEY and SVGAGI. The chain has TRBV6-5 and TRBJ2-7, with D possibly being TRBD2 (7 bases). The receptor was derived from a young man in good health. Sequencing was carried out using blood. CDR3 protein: CASNKRGGLSYEQYF. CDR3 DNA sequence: TGTGCCAGCAACAAAAGGGGGGGGCTGTCCTACGAGCAGTACTTC.